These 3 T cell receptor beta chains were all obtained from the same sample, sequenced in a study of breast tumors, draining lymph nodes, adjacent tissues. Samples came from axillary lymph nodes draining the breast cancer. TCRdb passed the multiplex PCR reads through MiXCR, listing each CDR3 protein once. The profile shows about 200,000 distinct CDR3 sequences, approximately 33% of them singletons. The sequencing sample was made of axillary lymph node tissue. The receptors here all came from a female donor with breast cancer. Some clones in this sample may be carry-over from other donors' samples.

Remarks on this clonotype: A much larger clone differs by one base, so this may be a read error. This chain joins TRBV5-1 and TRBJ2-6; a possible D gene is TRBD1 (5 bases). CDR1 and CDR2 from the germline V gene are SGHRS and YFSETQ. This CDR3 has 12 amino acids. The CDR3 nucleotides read TGCACCAGCAGCTCTGGGGCCAACGCCCTGACTTTC. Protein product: CTSSSGANALTF. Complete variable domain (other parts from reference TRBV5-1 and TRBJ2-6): KAGVTQTPRYLIKTRGQQVTLSCSPISGHRSVSWYQQTPGQGLQFLFEYFSETQRNKGNFPGRFSGRQFSNSRSEMNVSTLELGDSALYLCTSSSGANALTFGAGSRLTVL.

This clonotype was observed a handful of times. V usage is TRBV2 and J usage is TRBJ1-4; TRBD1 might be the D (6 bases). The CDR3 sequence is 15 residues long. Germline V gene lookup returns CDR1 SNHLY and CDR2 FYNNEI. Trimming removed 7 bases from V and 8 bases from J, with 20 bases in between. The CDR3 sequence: CASTIQGPEEEKLFF. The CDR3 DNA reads TGTGCCAGCACTATACAGGGTCCGGAAGAGGAAAAACTGTTTTTT. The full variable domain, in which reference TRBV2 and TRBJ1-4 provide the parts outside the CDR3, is EPEVTQTPSHQVTQMGQEVILRCVPISNHLYFYWYRQILGQKVEFLVSFYNNEISEKSEIFDDQFSVERPDGSNFTLKIRSTKLEDSAMYFCASTIQGPEEEKLFFGSGTQLSVL.

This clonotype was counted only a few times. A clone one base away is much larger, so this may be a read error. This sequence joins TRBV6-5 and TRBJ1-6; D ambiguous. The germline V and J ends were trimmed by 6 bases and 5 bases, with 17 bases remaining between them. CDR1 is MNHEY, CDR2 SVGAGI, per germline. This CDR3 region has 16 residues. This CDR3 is CASSHMPLAHNSPLHF. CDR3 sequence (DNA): TGTGCCAGCAGCCATATGCCCCTTGCCCATAATTCACCCCTCCACTTT.